This entry lists 8 T cell receptor beta chains sequenced from one sample in a study of shared clonotypes between healthy human individuals. Generated by immunoSEQ multiplex PCR, the TCRdb table keeps only in-frame clones and is missing some. The sample has under 1,100,000 clones; roughly 75% are singletons. Sample: memory CD4+ T cells sorted from blood. Subset indicated: CD45RA-negative fraction. All receptors come from a man between 18 and 29 years old in good health.

This chain uses TRBV9 with TRBJ2-7; 7 bases align to TRBD1. Per germline, CDR1 SGDLS and CDR2 YYNGEE. V gave up 4 bases and J gave up 2 bases; unmatched junction bases: 6. The CDR3 loop spans 14 amino acids. CDR3 residues: CASSLRTGPYEQYF. The CDR3 DNA follows: TGTGCCAGCAGCCTTAGGACAGGCCCCTACGAGCAGTACTTC.

This clone was counted only a few times. The chain carries TRBV18 and TRBJ1-1; unclear D gene. Per the germline V gene, CDR1 is KGHSH and CDR2 is LQKENI. The ends were cut back, 2 bases at V and 3 bases at J, with 4 bases in the middle. The CDR3 length is 12 residues. Here the CDR3 DNA reads TGTGCCAGCTCACCAGAAGACACTGAAGCTTTCTTT. Its translation: CASSPEDTEAFF. Combining the CDR3 with reference TRBV18 and TRBJ1-1 gives the whole variable domain NAGVMQNPRHLVRRRGQEARLRCSPMKGHSHVYWYRQLPEEGLKFMVYLQKENIIDESGMPKERFSAEFPKEGPSILRIQQVVRGDSAAYFCASSPEDTEAFFGQGTRLTVV.

The V gene is TRBV4-3, the J gene TRBJ1-1; D ambiguous. Per germline, CDR1 LGHNA and CDR2 YSLEER. V lost 0 bases and J 4 bases, leaving 9 bases between the germline ends. The CDR3 runs to 14 residues. CDR3 sequence: CASSQEVGGTEAFF. In nucleotides, the CDR3 is TGCGCCAGCAGCCAAGAGGTGGGCGGCACTGAAGCTTTCTTT.

CDR3 sequence: CASSLGRVRETQYF. The DNA of the CDR3 is TGTGCCAGCAGCTTAGGTCGGGTCCGGGAGACCCAGTACTTC. The V gene is TRBV7-2, the J gene TRBJ2-5; D unclear. Germline CDR1 reads SGHTA; CDR2 reads FQGNSA. Trimming stripped 1 base from V and 5 bases from J, with 11 bases between. This CDR3 is built from 14 residues. Complete variable domain (other parts from reference TRBV7-2 and TRBJ2-5): GAGVSQSPSNKVTEKGKDVELRCDPISGHTALYWYRQSLGQGLEFLIYFQGNSAPDKSGLPSDRFSAERTGGSVSTLTIQRTQQEDSAVYLCASSLGRVRETQYFGPGTRLLVL.

This clone was detected a few times. The rearrangement links TRBV5-1 to TRBJ2-1; TRBD2 matches 8 bases. This CDR3 has 14 amino acids. Germline CDR1 SGHRS, CDR2 YFSETQ. V gave up 7 bases and J gave up 5 bases; unmatched junction bases: 8. As DNA, the CDR3 is TGCGCCAGCGGATTCGGGGGGGCAAACAATGAGCAGTTCTTC. Its translation is CASGFGGANNEQFF.

This rearrangement joins TRBV9 to TRBJ1-6; D may be TRBD1 (6 bases). From germline, CDR1 is SGDLS and CDR2 YYNGEE. The germline V and J ends were trimmed by 3 bases and 9 bases, with 16 bases remaining between them. This CDR3 has 15 amino acids. The CDR3 DNA reads as TGTGCCAGCAGCGAGGGGGACGGGGGGCGTTCACCCCTCCACTTT. Translation: CASSEGDGGRSPLHF.

With respect to this clone: Germline and junction disagree at one end, which may indicate a read error. This sequence joins TRBV7-3 and TRBJ2-7; D possibly corresponds to TRBD2 (5 bases). The CDR3 consists of 15 residues. Germline loops: CDR1 SGHTA, CDR2 FQGTGA. The chain's CDR3 is CASSQDDWENGEQYF. The DNA for the CDR3 is TGCGCCAGCAGCCAAGACGATTGGGAGAACGGCGAGCAGTACTTC.

DNA for the CDR3: TGCGCCAGCAGCTCCACGGGACAGGCCTCCGAGCAGTACTTC. It translates to CASSSTGQASEQYF. The chain carries TRBV5-1 and TRBJ2-7; 8 positions match TRBD1. This CDR3 spans 14 amino acids. The germline V gene has CDR1 SGHRS and CDR2 YFSETQ. The junction had 8 bases not matched to a gene; V was cut back by 3 bases and J by 6 bases.